This T cell receptor (beta chain) stems from a study of blood T cell repertoires in COVID-19. Background on the study: From T cells, B-cell-depleted T cells, or PBMCs came the material, which was cDNA or gDNA.

The assay was immunoSEQ multiplex PCR, and TCRdb's table has in-frame clones only and misses some. Among 230,000 or so clones listed, approximately 82% were seen once. This clone was seen only once. The CDR3 consists of 13 residues. V was trimmed by 8 bases and J by 1 base, leaving 11 bases between them. Germline V CDR1 and CDR2: LNHDA, SQIVND (reference sequence). This receptor was identified in a man aged 40-55 years who had recovered from COVID-19. The sequenced sample was peripheral blood. The chain joins TRBV19 to TRBJ1-1; D is undetermined. The CDR3 region has the DNA TGTGCCAGTGGCCTCGTTTGGAACACTGAAGCTTTCTTT. This gives the protein CASGLVWNTEAFF.